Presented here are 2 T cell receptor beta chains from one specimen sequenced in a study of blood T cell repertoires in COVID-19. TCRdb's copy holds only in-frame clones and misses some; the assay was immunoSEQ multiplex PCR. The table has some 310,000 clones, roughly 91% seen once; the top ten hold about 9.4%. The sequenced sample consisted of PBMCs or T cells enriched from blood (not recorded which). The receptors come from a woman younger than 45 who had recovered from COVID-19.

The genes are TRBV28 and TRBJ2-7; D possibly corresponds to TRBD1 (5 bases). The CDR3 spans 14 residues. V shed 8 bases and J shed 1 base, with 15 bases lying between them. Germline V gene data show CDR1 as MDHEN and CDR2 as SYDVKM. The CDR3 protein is CASLGSTASYEQYF. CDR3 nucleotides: TGTGCCAGCTTAGGGTCGACAGCTTCCTACGAGCAGTACTTC.

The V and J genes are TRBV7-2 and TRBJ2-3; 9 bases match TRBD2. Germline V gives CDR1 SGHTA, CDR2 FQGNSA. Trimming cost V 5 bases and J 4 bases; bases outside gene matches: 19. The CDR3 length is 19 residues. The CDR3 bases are TGTGCCAGCAGCCAAATAAATAGCGGGGGCGCCGGACATGCAGATACGCAGTATTTT. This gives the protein CASSQINSGGAGHADTQYF.